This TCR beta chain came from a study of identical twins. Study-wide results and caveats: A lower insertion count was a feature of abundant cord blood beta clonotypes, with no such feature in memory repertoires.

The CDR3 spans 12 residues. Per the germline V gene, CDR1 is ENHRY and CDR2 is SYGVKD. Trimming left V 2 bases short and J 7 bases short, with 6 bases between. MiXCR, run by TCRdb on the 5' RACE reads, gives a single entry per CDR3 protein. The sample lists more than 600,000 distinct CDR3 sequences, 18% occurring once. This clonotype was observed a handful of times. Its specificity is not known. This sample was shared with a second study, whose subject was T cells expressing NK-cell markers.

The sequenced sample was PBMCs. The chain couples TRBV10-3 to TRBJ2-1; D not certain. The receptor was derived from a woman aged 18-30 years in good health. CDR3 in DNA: TGTGCCATCAGTGAGCCCCTGAATGAGCAGTTCTTC. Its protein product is CAISEPLNEQFF.